The clone carrying this T cell receptor (beta chain) was counted only a few times. CDR1 is SNHLY and CDR2 is FYNNEI in the germline V gene. The V and J ends lost 2 bases and 8 bases respectively, with 18 bases between them. The CDR3 totals 15 residues. Original methodology: Reference gene primer amplification in the assay estimated nucleated cell counts. Sequencing used immunoSEQ multiplex PCR; TCRdb keeps in-frame clones, though not all of them. V, J and clone size are taken as reported in that table, and D and trimming were inferred from the DNA itself. The sample carries a few hundred thousand clones, approximately 86% recorded once. This sample stems from a study of blood T cell repertoires in COVID-19. In the study overall: Italy, Spain and the United States were the sources of the convalescent and acute COVID-19 samples. PBMCs, B-cell-depleted T cells, or T cells were the source of the cDNA or gDNA that made up the material.

Sequencing input: peripheral blood. The clonotype was recovered from a woman in her late teens or twenties with acute or convalescent COVID-19. The rearrangement uses TRBV2 and TRBJ1-1; tentative D call: TRBD1 (6 bases). The DNA of the CDR3 is TGTGCCAGCAGTGAATTCGAACAGGGTTCTTCGGAAGCTTTCTTT. This codes for CASSEFEQGSSEAFF. Based on the CDR3 plus reference TRBV2 and TRBJ1-1, the full variable domain is EPEVTQTPSHQVTQMGQEVILRCVPISNHLYFYWYRQILGQKVEFLVSFYNNEISEKSEIFDDQFSVERPDGSNFTLKIRSTKLEDSAMYFCASSEFEQGSSEAFFGQGTRLTVV.